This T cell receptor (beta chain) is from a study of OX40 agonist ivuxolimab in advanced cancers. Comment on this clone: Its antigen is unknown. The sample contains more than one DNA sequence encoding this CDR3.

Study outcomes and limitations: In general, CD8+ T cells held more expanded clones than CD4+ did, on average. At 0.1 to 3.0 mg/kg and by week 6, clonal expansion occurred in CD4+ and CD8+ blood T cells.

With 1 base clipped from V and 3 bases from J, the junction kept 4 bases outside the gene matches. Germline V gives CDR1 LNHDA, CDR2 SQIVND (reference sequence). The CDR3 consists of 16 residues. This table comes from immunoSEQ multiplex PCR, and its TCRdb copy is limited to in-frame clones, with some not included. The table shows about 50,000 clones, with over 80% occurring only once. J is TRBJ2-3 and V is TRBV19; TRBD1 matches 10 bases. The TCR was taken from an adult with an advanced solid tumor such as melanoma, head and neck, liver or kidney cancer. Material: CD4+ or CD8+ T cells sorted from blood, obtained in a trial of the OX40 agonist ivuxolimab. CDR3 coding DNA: TGTGCCAGTAGTATAGGCTGGACAGGGGGAACAGATACGCAGTATTTT. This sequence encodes CASSIGWTGGTDTQYF.